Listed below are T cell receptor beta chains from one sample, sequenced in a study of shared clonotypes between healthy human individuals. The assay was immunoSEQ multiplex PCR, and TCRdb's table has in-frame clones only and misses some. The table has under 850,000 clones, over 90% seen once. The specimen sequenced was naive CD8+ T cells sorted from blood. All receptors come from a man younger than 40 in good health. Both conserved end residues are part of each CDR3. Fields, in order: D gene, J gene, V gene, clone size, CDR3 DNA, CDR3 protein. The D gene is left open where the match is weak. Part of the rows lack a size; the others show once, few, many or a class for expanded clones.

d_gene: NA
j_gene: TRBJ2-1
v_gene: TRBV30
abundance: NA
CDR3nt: TGTGCCTGGTGTCAGGGGGGCGAGCAGTTCTTC
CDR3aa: CAWCQGGEQFF

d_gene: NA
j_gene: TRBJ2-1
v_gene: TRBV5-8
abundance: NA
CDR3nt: TGTGCCAGCAGCTGGACACACGACAATGAGCAGTTCTTC
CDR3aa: CASSWTHDNEQFF

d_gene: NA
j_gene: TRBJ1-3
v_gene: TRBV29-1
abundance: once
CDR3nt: TGCAGCGTTGAAAAGGTTATGACTGGAAACACCATATATTTT
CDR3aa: CSVEKVMTGNTIYF

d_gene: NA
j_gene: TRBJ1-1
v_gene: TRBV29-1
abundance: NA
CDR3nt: TGCAGCGTTGTACCCGACGACCAGGGGAGCACTGAAGCTTTCTTT
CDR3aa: CSVVPDDQGSTEAFF

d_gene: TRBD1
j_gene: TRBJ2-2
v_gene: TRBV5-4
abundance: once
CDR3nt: TGTGCCAGCAGCTTGGCCGGGACAGGGGTATTAAGTGACACCGGGGAGCTGTTTTTT
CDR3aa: CASSLAGTGVLSDTGELFF

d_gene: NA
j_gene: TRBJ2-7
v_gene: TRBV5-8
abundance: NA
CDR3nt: TGTGCCAGCAGCCCAAAGGGGGATGGGTACGAGCAGTACTTC
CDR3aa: CASSPKGDGYEQYF

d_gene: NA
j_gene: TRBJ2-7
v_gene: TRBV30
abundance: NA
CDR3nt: TGTGCCTTTAAGGCGGTGAACTACGAGCAGTACTTC
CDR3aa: CAFKAVNYEQYF

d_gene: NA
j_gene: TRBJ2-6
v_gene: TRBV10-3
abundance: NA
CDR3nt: TGTGCCATCAACTCTGGGGCCAACGTCCTGACTTTC
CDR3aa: CAINSGANVLTF

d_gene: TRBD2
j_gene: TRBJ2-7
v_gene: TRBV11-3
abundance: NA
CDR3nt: TGTGCCAGCAGCCCCGGGACTAGCGGCGAGCAGTACTTC
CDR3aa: CASSPGTSGEQYF

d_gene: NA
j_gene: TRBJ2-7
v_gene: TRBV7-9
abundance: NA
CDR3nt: TGTGCCAGCACTCGCGGACCCAACGAGCAGTACTTC
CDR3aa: CASTRGPNEQYF

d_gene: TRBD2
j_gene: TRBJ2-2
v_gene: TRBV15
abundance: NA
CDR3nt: TGTGCCACCAGCAGAGTGGCTAGCGGGAACTCCGGGGAGCTGTTTTTT
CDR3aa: CATSRVASGNSGELFF

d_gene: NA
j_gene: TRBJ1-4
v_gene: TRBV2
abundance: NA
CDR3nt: TGTGCCAGCAGTACCACACCTGACAGTGCGGCGGAAAAACTGTTTTTT
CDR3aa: CASSTTPDSAAEKLFF

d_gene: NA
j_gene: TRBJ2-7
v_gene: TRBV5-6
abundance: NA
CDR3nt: TGTGCCAGCAGCTCAGGGACGGGAATGAGGTCCTACGAGCAGTACTTC
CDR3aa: CASSSGTGMRSYEQYF

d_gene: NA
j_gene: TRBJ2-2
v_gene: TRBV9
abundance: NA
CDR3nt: TGTGCCAGCAGCGGCGGTCCGTCGGGGGCAAGTCCCGGGGAGCTGTTTTTT
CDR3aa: CASSGGPSGASPGELFF

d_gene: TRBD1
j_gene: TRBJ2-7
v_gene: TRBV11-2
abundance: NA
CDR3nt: TGTGCCAGCAGCTGGACAGGGGGAGACTACGAGCAGTACTTC
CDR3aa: CASSWTGGDYEQYF

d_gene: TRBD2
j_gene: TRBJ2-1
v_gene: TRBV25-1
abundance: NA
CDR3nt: TGTGCCAGCGTAAGCGGGAGAGGGGATGAGCAGTTCTTC
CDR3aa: CASVSGRGDEQFF

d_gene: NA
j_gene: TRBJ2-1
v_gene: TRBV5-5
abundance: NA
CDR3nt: TGTGCCAGCAGCTTGAATCTAGTCAGGGGCAATGAGCAGTTCTTC
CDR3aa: CASSLNLVRGNEQFF

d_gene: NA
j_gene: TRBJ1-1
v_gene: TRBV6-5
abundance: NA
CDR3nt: TGTGCCAGCAGTTACTCTGAGGGCAGCGCTGAAGCTTTCTTT
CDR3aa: CASSYSEGSAEAFF

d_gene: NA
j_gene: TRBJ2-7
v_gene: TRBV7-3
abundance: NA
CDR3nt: TGTGCCAGCAGCCCCGAGGATATCTCCTACGAGCAGTACTTC
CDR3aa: CASSPEDISYEQYF

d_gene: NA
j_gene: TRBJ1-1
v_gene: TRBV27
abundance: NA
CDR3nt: TGTGCCAGCAGTCGGGAAGGCAGGATAGTTTTGGACACTGAAGCTTTCTTT
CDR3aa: CASSREGRIVLDTEAFF

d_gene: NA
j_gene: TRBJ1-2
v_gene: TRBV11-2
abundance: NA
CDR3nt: TGTGCCAGCAGCTTTGGGCCGGCCGCACCTGCTATCGGCTACACCTTC
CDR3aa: CASSFGPAAPAIGYTF

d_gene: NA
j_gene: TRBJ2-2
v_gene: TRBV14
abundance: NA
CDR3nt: TGTGCCAGCAGTCCCGTCCCCGGGGAGCTGTTTTTT
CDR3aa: CASSPVPGELFF

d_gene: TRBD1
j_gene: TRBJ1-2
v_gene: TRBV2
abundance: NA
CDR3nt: TGTGCCAGCAGTGAGGCAGGGGGTACTAACTATGGCTACACCTTC
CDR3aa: CASSEAGGTNYGYTF

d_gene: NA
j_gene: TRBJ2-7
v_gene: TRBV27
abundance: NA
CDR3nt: TGTGCCAGCATAGGGGATCATTACGAGCAGTACTTC
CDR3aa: CASIGDHYEQYF

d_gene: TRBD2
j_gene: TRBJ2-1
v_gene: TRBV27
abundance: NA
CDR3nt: TGTGCCAGCAGTGCGCTAGCGGGGTGGACCTACAATGAGCAGTTCTTC
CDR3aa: CASSALAGWTYNEQFF

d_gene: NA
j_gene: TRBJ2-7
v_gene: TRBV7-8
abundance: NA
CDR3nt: TGTGCCAGCAGCGAGCTGTACAGGGCGGAGTACTTC
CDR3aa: CASSELYRAEYF

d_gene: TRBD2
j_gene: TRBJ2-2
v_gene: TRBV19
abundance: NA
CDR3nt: TGTGCCAGTAGTCTTCTAGCGGGAGGTCCGAACACCGGGGAGCTGTTTTTT
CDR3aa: CASSLLAGGPNTGELFF

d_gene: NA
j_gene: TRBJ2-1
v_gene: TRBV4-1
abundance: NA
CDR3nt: TGCGCCAGCAGCCAGGATGTGAACCGTAACAATGAGCAGTTCTTC
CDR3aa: CASSQDVNRNNEQFF

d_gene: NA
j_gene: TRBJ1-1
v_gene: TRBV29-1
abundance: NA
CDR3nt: TGCAGCGTTACGACAGGAGATTACTTGAACACTGAAGCTTTCTTT
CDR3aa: CSVTTGDYLNTEAFF

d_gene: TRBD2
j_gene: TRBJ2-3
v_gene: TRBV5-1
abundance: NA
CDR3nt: TGCGCCAGCAGCTTGGCCGGGCTAGCGGGAGGGCTAGCAGATACGCAGTATTTT
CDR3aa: CASSLAGLAGGLADTQYF

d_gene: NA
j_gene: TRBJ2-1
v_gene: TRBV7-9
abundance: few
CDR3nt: TGTGCCAGCAGCTATGGGTATGAGCAGTTCTTC
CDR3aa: CASSYGYEQFF

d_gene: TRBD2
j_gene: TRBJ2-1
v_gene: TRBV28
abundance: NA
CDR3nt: TGTGCCAGCACCCAGCTGGGGGGGACTAGGGCTCTTGGTGAGCAGTTCTTC
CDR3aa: CASTQLGGTRALGEQFF

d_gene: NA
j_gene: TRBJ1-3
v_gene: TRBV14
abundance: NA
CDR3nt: TGTGCCAGCAGCCAAGGTACAGCGTTTGGAAACACCATATATTTT
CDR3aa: CASSQGTAFGNTIYF

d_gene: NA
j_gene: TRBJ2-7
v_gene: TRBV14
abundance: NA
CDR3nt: TGTGCCAGCAGCCACGGCGGCGAGCAGTACTTC
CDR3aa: CASSHGGEQYF

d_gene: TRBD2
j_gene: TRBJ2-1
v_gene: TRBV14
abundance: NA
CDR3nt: TGTGCCAGCAGCCAAGTGATCTCTATCGGGAGGGGAGACAATGAGCAGTTCTTC
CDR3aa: CASSQVISIGRGDNEQFF

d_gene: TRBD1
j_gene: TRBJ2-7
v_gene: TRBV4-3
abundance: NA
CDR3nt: TGCGCCAGCAGCCAAGGACAGGGGGCCGGCTACGAGCAGTACTTC
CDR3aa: CASSQGQGAGYEQYF

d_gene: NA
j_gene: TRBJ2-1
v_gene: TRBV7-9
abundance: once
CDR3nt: TGTGCCAGCAGCTTCGGTAACAATGAGCAGTTCTTC
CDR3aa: CASSFGNNEQFF